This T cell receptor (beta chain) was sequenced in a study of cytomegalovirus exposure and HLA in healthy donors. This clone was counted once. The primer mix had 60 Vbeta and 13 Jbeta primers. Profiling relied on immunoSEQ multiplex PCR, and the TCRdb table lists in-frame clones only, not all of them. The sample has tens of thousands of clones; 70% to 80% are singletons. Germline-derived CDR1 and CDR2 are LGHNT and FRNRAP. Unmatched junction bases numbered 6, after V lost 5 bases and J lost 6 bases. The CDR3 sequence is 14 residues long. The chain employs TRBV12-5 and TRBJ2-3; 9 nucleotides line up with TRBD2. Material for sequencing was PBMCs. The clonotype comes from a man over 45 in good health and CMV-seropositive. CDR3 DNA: TGTGCTAGTGGTCCGGGACTAGCCCCCGATACGCAGTATTTT. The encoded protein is CASGPGLAPDTQYF. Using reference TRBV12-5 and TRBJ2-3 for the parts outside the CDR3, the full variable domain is DARVTQTPRHKVTEMGQEVTMRCQPILGHNTVFWYRQTMMQGLELLAYFRNRAPLDDSGMPKDRFSAEMPDATLATLKIQPSEPRDSAVYFCASGPGLAPDTQYFGPGTRLTVL.